The 17 T cell receptor beta chains below come from one sample, sequenced in a study of blood T cells in healthy people across ages. Sample-barcoded 5' priming and a J-beta primer mix drove a second PCR of about 6 to 12 cycles. TCRdb passed the 5' RACE reads through MiXCR, listing each CDR3 protein once. The sample records about 930,000 distinct CDR3 sequences, 25% to 30% being singletons. The data were also submitted as part of a second study, on T cells of mothers and their children.

Sequences were obtained from blood. These receptors came from a middle-aged woman in good health.

The V and J genes are TRBV28 and TRBJ2-7; 9 nucleotides line up with TRBD2. Germline assignment: CDR1 MDHEN and CDR2 SYDVKM. CDR3 length equals 13 residues. V lost 11 bases, J lost 4 bases, and 9 bases stayed unmatched. The DNA for the CDR3 is TGTGCCGCCAACCCTAGCGGGGCGTACGAGCAGTACTTC. This translates into CAANPSGAYEQYF.

This clonotype was seen repeatedly, ten times or more. The V and J genes are TRBV5-1 and TRBJ2-7, with D unclear. V shed 0 bases and J shed 1 base, with 8 bases lying between them. CDR1 is SGHRS and CDR2 is YFSETQ in the germline V gene. The CDR3 has 14 residues. The CDR3 loop is CASSLDGRSYEQYF. The CDR3, as DNA: TGCGCCAGCAGCTTGGATGGCCGATCCTACGAGCAGTACTTC.

This clonotype was found a few times. The germline gene is not matched at one end of the junction; a read error may be the cause. The chain combines TRBV7-2 with TRBJ1-1, with D perhaps matching TRBD1 (6 bases). The CDR3 extends over 15 amino acids. CDR1 is SGHTA, CDR2 FQGNSA, per germline. The CDR3 reads CASSFQTGAGTEAFF. The CDR3 region has the DNA TGTGCTAGCAGCTTCCAGACAGGCGCCGGGACTGAAGCTTTCTTT.

The chain has TRBV27 and TRBJ2-2; the D is unclear. This CDR3 is built from 15 residues. Germline loops: CDR1 MNHEY, CDR2 SMNVEV (reference sequence). The V end lost 7 bases, the J end lost 0 bases, and 12 bases lay between the germline ends. The CDR3 region has the DNA TGTGCCAGCAAAATCTCCGTGACGAACACCGGGGAGCTGTTTTTT. It encodes CASKISVTNTGELFF.

This clonotype occurred a few times. The V call is TRBV18, the J call TRBJ2-5; D is undetermined. Germline CDR1 reads KGHSH; CDR2 reads LQKENI. Deletions cut 6 bases from V and 5 bases from J, with 13 bases between. The CDR3 has 13 residues. The CDR3 loop is CASSQLPWETQYF. In DNA, the CDR3 is TGTGCCAGCTCCCAACTCCCCTGGGAGACCCAGTACTTC.

This clonotype was counted between two and nine times. The chain employs TRBV28 and TRBJ1-2, with 9 bases identical to TRBD1. The CDR3 contains 14 residues. Germline CDR1 is MDHEN and CDR2 is SYDVKM. The J segment lost 6 bases and the V segment lost 5 bases, leaving 7 bases of the junction unmatched. The CDR3, as DNA: TGTGCCAGCAGTATCAACAGGGGGCGGGATGGCTACACCTTC. This codes for CASSINRGRDGYTF.

This sequence joins TRBV7-2 and TRBJ1-1, with D unresolved. Germline V gives CDR1 SGHTA, CDR2 FQGNSA. The CDR3 is 14 amino acids. The V gene lost 5 bases and the J gene lost 3 bases, with 13 bases spanning the gap. CDR3 sequence (DNA): TGTGCCAGCAGCCCAAGCAGAGGCCACACTGAAGCTTTCTTT. It codes for CASSPSRGHTEAFF.

The V and J genes are TRBV28 and TRBJ2-2, with 9 nucleotides matching TRBD1. The CDR3 covers 17 residues. Germline loops: CDR1 MDHEN, CDR2 SYDVKM. Germline trimming cut 4 bases from V and 3 bases from J; bases unmatched to any gene: 9. CDR3 region: CASSSTGGGDYTGELFF. CDR3 bases: TGTGCCAGCAGTTCAACAGGGGGCGGAGATTACACCGGGGAGCTGTTTTTT.

This clonotype was seen more than once but under ten times. The junction shows a germline mismatch at one end, possibly a read error. The chain combines TRBV12-3 or TRBV12-4 with TRBJ1-4; TRBD1 matches at 7 bases. The CDR3 sequence is 14 residues long. The CDR3, as DNA: TGTGCCAGCAGAACCGACAGGGCCAATGAAAAACGGTTTTTT. Amino acid sequence: CASRTDRANEKRFF.

Regarding this clonotype: A read error may be the cause here, since a much bigger clone is one base away. This chain uses TRBV4-2 with TRBJ2-5, with D possibly being TRBD2 (5 bases). CDR3 length equals 15 residues. Germline CDR1 LGHNA, CDR2 YNFKEQ. In DNA form, the CDR3 reads TGTGCCAGCAGCCAGTCGCGAGGGTACCAAGGGACCCAGTACTTC. This sequence encodes CASSQSRGYQGTQYF.

This clonotype was observed a few times. The chain employs TRBV28 and TRBJ1-1; weak D call: TRBD1 (6 bases). This CDR3 comprises 12 residues. The germline V gene has CDR1 MDHEN and CDR2 SYDVKM. Trimming removed 4 bases at V and 10 bases at J, with 13 bases between. CDR3 amino acids: CASSSGAGAAFF. In nucleotides, the CDR3 is TGTGCCAGCAGTTCAGGGGCTGGAGCAGCTTTCTTT.

This clonotype was seen at least ten times. The CDR3 region is CASSLEYEQYF. In DNA, the CDR3 is TGTGCCAGCAGCTTGGAATACGAGCAGTACTTC. The rearrangement uses TRBV5-5 and TRBJ2-7; D is unclear. CDR3 length equals 11 residues. Trimming stripped 0 bases from V and 4 bases from J, with 2 bases between. Germline V gene sequence: CDR1 SGHKS, CDR2 YYEKEE (reference sequence).

In the case of this clonotype: With a much larger clone just one base away, this may be a read error. This chain uses TRBV21-1 with TRBJ2-5. TRBV21-1 is noted as a pseudogene. The CDR3 has 13 residues. In DNA, the CDR3 is TGTGTCAGCAGCCGAGAATCCCAAGAGACCCAGTACTTC. Translation gives CVSSRESQETQYF.

This clonotype has more than one count but fewer than ten. The chain's CDR3 is CASSEGDIMNTEAFF. The CDR3 DNA follows: TGTGCCAGCAGCGAGGGGGACATCATGAACACTGAAGCTTTCTTT. This chain joins TRBV11-1 and TRBJ1-1; perhaps TRBD1 as D (6 bases). Trimming pared 5 bases from V and 0 bases from J, leaving 13 bases between. Germline loops: CDR1 SGHAT, CDR2 FQDESV (reference sequence). CDR3 length: 15 residues.

This chain connects TRBV2 to TRBJ1-2; TRBD1 matches 8 bases. V was pared by 1 base and J by 8 bases, with 0 bases of the junction left unmatched. CDR3 size: 12 residues. Germline V lookup: CDR1 SNHLY, CDR2 FYNNEI. The CDR3 here is CASSEGQGGYTF. CDR3 DNA sequence: TGTGCCAGCAGTGAAGGACAGGGGGGCTACACCTTC.

V usage is TRBV18 and J usage is TRBJ1-6; D might be TRBD1 (6 bases). The CDR3 spans 19 residues. The V end lost 4 bases, the J end lost 0 bases, and 19 bases lay between the germline ends. Per germline, CDR1 KGHSH and CDR2 LQKENI. CDR3 bases: TGTGCCAGCTCACTAGGGGGGGCCCGCCGGAGCTCCTATAATTCACCCCTCCACTTT. Its protein product is CASSLGGARRSSYNSPLHF.

V usage is TRBV19 and J usage is TRBJ1-2, with a weak D call TRBD1 (5 bases). Germline assignment: CDR1 LNHDA and CDR2 SQIVND (reference sequence). The length of the CDR3 is 13 residues. With 7 bases removed from V and 4 bases from J, the gap between germline ends came to 13 bases. The CDR3 here is CASNPGHVYGYTF. For the CDR3, the DNA is TGTGCCAGTAACCCCGGACACGTCTATGGCTACACCTTC.